A selection of T cell receptor beta chains follows, all from one sample in a study of cytomegalovirus exposure and HLA in healthy donors. The repertoire was sequenced with immunoSEQ multiplex PCR; TCRdb's copy has only in-frame clones and lacks some. The sample contains around 100,000 clones, roughly 80% of which appear only once. Sample: PBMCs. All receptors come from a woman aged 40 to 50 in good health and CMV-seronegative. Both conserved end residues are part of each CDR3. The D gene is left open where the match is weak.

17 | TRBJ1-2 | TRBV28 | NA | CASNTSPGTRRDEGYTF
13 | TRBJ2-3 | TRBV4-1 | NA | CASSPAGADTQYF
14 | TRBJ2-7 | TRBV18 | TRBD1 | CASSSGGTGDEQYF
15 | TRBJ1-1 | TRBV28 | TRBD1 | CASSSTGVMNTEAFF
14 | TRBJ2-7 | TRBV28 | TRBD1 | CASSPGQGYYEQYF
12 | TRBJ1-2 | TRBV19 | NA | CASSIGSVGYTF
14 | TRBJ1-1 | TRBV29-1 | NA | CSVHDRIMNTEAFF
15 | TRBJ1-5 | TRBV19 | TRBD1 | CASRLGTEQYQPQHF
14 | TRBJ1-2 | TRBV7-9 | NA | CASRYTGTAVGYTF
12 | TRBJ1-4 | TRBV28 | NA | CASSFQNEKLFF
20 | TRBJ2-1 | TRBV19 | TRBD2 | CASSSLRTSGRLLSYNEQFF
17 | TRBJ2-7 | TRBV7-9 | TRBD2 | CASSLGTSGKFFHEQYF
16 | TRBJ1-5 | TRBV15 | NA | CATSRVRGGSNQPQHF
14 | TRBJ2-7 | TRBV5-5 | TRBD2 | CASSTLGRENEQYF
13 | TRBJ2-1 | TRBV6-5 | NA | CASAEPPYNEQFF
17 | TRBJ2-1 | TRBV4-3 | TRBD2 | CASSQVLAGGPYNEQFF
15 | TRBJ1-2 | TRBV18 | TRBD1 | CASSLQGDLNYGYTF
16 | TRBJ2-1 | TRBV6-5 | TRBD1 | CASSYRTGNDYGEQFF
13 | TRBJ2-7 | TRBV19 | NA | CASSEWESHEQYF
15 | TRBJ2-5 | TRBV9 | NA | CASSVEADLVQTQYF
13 | TRBJ1-1 | TRBV5-5 | NA | CANSLGGHTEAFF
14 | TRBJ1-2 | TRBV2 | NA | CASSAQGMSGGYTF
14 | TRBJ2-7 | TRBV28 | TRBD1 | CASSPGQGLAEQYF
17 | TRBJ2-2 | TRBV9 | NA | CASSVAVERTNTGELFF
17 | TRBJ2-1 | TRBV15 | TRBD2 | CATSKSVLAGPYNEQFF